The T cell receptor beta chain under discussion was sequenced for a study of T cell repertoires in cytomegalovirus infection. On the study more broadly: It was recently identified HLA-C-restricted and well-studied HLA-B-restricted CMV epitopes that the study used. CMV infection together with matching HLA type was indicated by public TCR beta signatures.

With respect to this clonotype: Its antigen remains unidentified.

Study conclusions and caveats: Cumulative frequency of public TCR beta families picked out carriers of CMV plus the relevant HLA. Dominating the ex vivo response were HLA-C-restricted CMV-specific TCR beta clonotypes.

Via MiXCR, TCRdb re-called the reads, giving one row per CDR3 protein. The sample includes approximately 110,000 distinct CDR3 sequences, approximately 30% of them seen just once. The CDR3 consists of 16 residues. Germline CDR1 and CDR2: MNHEY and SVGEGT. The V gene end was trimmed by 0 bases and the J gene end by 3 bases; junction bases not matched to a gene: 6. This clonotype was obtained from a human donor in good health (CMV status not recorded). Some clones in this sample may be carry-over from other donors' samples. The V call is TRBV6-2 or TRBV6-3, the J call TRBJ1-2, with TRBD1 matching 8 bases. The source material was CD8+ T cells from cultured PBMCs, sampled from culture after CMV antigen stimulation. CDR3 loop: CASSYSRHRGYYGYTF. DNA for the CDR3: TGTGCCAGCAGTTACTCGCGCCACAGGGGGTACTATGGCTACACCTTC.